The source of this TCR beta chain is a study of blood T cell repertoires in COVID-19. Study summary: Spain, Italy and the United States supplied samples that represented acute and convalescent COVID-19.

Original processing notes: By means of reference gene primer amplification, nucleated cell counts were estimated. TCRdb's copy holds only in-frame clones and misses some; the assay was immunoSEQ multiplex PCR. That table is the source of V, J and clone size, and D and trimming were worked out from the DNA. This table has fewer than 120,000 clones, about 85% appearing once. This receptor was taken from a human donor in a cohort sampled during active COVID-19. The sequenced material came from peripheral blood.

The CDR3 bases are TGTGCCAGCAGCTTCTATATCCGGGACAGGAGATACAATGAGCAGTTCTTC. Translation gives CASSFYIRDRRYNEQFF. The chain carries TRBV7-2 and TRBJ2-1; the match to TRBD1 covers 8 bases. From germline, CDR1 is SGHTA and CDR2 FQGNSA. This CDR3 has 17 residues. Unmatched junction bases numbered 11, after V lost 3 bases and J lost 4 bases.